This TCR beta chain was sequenced in a study of OX40 agonist ivuxolimab in advanced cancers. On the study more broadly: Patients were treated with intravenous ivuxolimab, dosed at 0.01 to 10 mg/kg and infused every 2 weeks. Two patients with cutaneous melanoma and one with hepatocellular carcinoma, three in total, showed partial responses.

Here immunoSEQ multiplex PCR was the method, and the copy in TCRdb shows in-frame clones only, minus some. The sample contains around 74,000 clones, about 84% of which appear only once. Patients with a history of autoimmune disease or on systemic immunosuppression were excluded. The source was CD4+ or CD8+ T cells sorted from blood, collected in a trial of the OX40 agonist ivuxolimab. The TCR sequence derives from an adult with an advanced solid tumor such as melanoma, head and neck, liver or kidney cancer.

CDR3 region: CASSIGRNYGYTF. CDR3 bases: TGTGCCAGTAGTATAGGGAGGAACTATGGCTACACCTTC. The genes are TRBV19 and TRBJ1-2; no clear D gene. Looked up from germline, CDR1 is LNHDA and CDR2 is SQIVND (reference sequence). The ends were cut back, 1 base at V and 2 bases at J, with 5 bases in the middle. The CDR3 has 13 amino acids.